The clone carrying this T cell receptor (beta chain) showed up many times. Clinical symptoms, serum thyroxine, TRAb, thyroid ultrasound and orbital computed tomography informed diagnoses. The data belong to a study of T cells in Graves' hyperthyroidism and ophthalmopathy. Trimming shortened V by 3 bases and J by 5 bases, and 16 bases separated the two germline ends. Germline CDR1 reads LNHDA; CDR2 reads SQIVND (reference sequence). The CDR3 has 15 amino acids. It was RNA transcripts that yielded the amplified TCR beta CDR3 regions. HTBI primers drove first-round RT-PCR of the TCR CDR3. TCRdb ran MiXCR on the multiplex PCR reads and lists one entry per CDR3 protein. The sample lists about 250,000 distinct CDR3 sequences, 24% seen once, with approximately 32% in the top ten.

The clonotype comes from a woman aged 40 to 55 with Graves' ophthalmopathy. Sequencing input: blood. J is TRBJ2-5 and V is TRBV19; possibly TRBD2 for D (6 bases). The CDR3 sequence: CASSILAATGETQYF. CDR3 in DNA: TGTGCCAGTAGTATCTTAGCGGCTACCGGGGAGACCCAGTACTTC.